This T cell receptor beta chain was recovered during a study of T cells in Graves' hyperthyroidism and ophthalmopathy. RNA transcripts provided the source from which TCR beta CDR3 regions were amplified. HTBI primers were used for first-round RT-PCR of the TCR CDR3. TCRdb independently ran MiXCR on the multiplex PCR reads; one entry per CDR3 protein. The profile covers a few hundred thousand distinct CDR3 sequences, with roughly 15% appearing a single time and 25% to 35% taken by the ten largest. The ends were cut back, 0 bases at V and 9 bases at J, with 6 bases in the middle. The CDR3 consists of 12 residues. Looked up from germline, CDR1 is LGHNA and CDR2 is YNFKEQ.

The chain couples TRBV4-2 to TRBJ2-1; D not resolved. The TCR was taken from a woman aged 30 to 39 with Graves' ophthalmopathy. Specimen: blood. The DNA of the CDR3 is TGTGCCAGCAGCCAAGATCCGGGTGAGCAGTTCTTC. This gives the protein CASSQDPGEQFF.